This T cell receptor beta chain was captured by sequencing in a study of response to subunit inactivated influenza vaccine. Via MiXCR, TCRdb re-called the RT-PCR reads, giving one row per CDR3 protein. The sample has around 570,000 distinct CDR3 sequences; less than 10% are singletons. Source: PBMCs from blood, taken 23 to 25 months after vaccination. This receptor was identified in a man aged 50-75 years who received an inactivated influenza vaccine.

The DNA of the CDR3 is TGTGCCTCCCAGATTGGATTAACAGATACGCAGTATTTT. This sequence encodes CASQIGLTDTQYF. The chain has TRBV7-9 and TRBJ2-3; unclear D gene. Germline CDR1 is SEHNR and CDR2 is FQNEAQ (reference sequence). The CDR3 length is 13 residues. V was trimmed by 11 bases and J by 3 bases, leaving 15 bases between them.